This T cell receptor beta chain comes out of a study of blood T cell repertoires in COVID-19. Study background: Acute-phase and convalescent COVID-19 samples originated in the United States, Italy and Spain. In each case, the material was cDNA or gDNA derived from T cells, B-cell-depleted T cells, or PBMCs.

V shed 4 bases and J 5 bases; nucleotides not matched to a gene: 5. In germline, CDR1 is MNHEY, CDR2 SMNVEV (reference sequence). The CDR3 length is 15 residues. Original processing notes: Scientists estimated how many nucleated cells there were by amplifying reference gene primers. Sequencing was performed with immunoSEQ multiplex PCR; in TCRdb, only in-frame clones are kept and a portion is missing. From that table come the V and J calls and clone size; the DNA was used to work out D and trimming. The repertoire holds a few hundred thousand clones, with approximately 85% as singletons. This TCR was sampled from a man aged 50-59 years who had recovered from COVID-19. The material sequenced was peripheral blood. J is TRBJ1-5 and V is TRBV27; the match to TRBD1 covers 10 bases. The CDR3 loop is CASSSSDRGDQPQHF. The CDR3 nucleotides read TGTGCCAGCAGTTCATCGGACAGGGGGGATCAGCCCCAGCATTTT.